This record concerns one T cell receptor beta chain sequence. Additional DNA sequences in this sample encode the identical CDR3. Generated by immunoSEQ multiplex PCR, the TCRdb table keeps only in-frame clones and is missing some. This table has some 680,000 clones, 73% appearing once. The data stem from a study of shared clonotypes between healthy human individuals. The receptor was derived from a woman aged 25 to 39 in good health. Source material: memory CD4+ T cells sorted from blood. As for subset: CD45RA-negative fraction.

The CDR3 sequence is CAWTSGNTIYF. CDR3 coding DNA: TGTGCCTGGACTTCCGGAAACACCATATATTTT. The rearrangement uses TRBV30 and TRBJ1-3; D remains unclear. Germline assignment: CDR1 GTSNPN and CDR2 SVGIG (reference sequence). V lost 4 bases to trimming and J lost 4 bases, with 5 bases between them. The CDR3 loop spans 11 amino acids. The whole variable domain, remainder taken from reference TRBV30 and TRBJ1-3, is SQTIHQWPATLVQPVGSPLSLECTVEGTSNPNLYWYRQAAGRGLQLLFYSVGIGQISSEVPQNLSASRPQDRQFILSSKKLLLSDSGFYLCAWTSGNTIYFGEGSWLTVV.